The rows below give T cell receptor beta chains drawn from one sample of a study of lung T cells in sarcoidosis with Löfgren's syndrome. TCRdb fed the reads into MiXCR, producing one record per CDR3 protein. The table records approximately 1,900 distinct CDR3 sequences, approximately 27% of them present only once. Sequenced input: CD4+ T cells from bronchoalveolar lavage. These receptors originate from a human donor with sarcoidosis (Löfgren's syndrome or another form), or a control subject (not recorded which). The CDR3 runs from the conserved cysteine through the conserved F or W. A D gene is named only where the DNA matches it firmly. Clone sizes are given selectively: once, few, many, or a class where the clone is expanded.

D	size	V	J	CDR3	DNA
.	medium-sized	TRBV18	TRBJ1-1	CASSSIRAEAFF	TGTGCCAGCTCATCGATTAGGGCTGAAGCTTTCTTT
TRBD1	many	TRBV18	TRBJ1-1	CASSVRTGAGTEAFF	TGTGCCAGCTCAGTACGGACAGGGGCAGGGACTGAAGCTTTCTTT
.	.	TRBV6-1	TRBJ2-5	CASSEVLQEGQYF	TGTGCCAGCAGTGAAGTACTGCAAGAGGGCCAGTACTTC
.	medium-sized	TRBV7-7	TRBJ2-7	CASSLGVDSYEQYF	TGTGCCAGCAGCTTAGGTGTGGACTCCTACGAGCAGTACTTC
TRBD2	many	TRBV5-4	TRBJ2-3	CASSRSGGAPDTRYF	TGTGCCAGCAGCCGTAGCGGGGGGGCCCCAGATACGCGGTATTTT
.	medium-sized	TRBV2	TRBJ2-1	CASSGVGGEQFF	TGTGCCAGCAGTGGGGTGGGGGGCGAGCAGTTCTTC
.	large	TRBV28	TRBJ2-7	CASTPPRGVREQYF	TGTGCCAGCACACCCCCGAGGGGGGTGAGAGAGCAGTACTTC
.	medium-sized	TRBV20-1	TRBJ1-4	CSAKGGATNEKLFF	TGCAGTGCTAAAGGGGGGGCAACTAATGAAAAACTGTTTTTT
TRBD2	medium-sized	TRBV4-1	TRBJ2-5	CASSQSGGAGETQYF	TGCGCCAGCAGCCAGAGCGGGGGGGCCGGAGAGACCCAGTACTTC
.	.	TRBV5-1	TRBJ2-1	CAGSLSADNERFF	TGCGCCGGCAGCCTTAGCGCAGACAATGAGCGGTTCTTC
.	large	TRBV28	TRBJ1-1	CASSYYSTEAFF	TGTGCCAGCAGCTACTACAGTACTGAAGCTTTCTTT
.	medium-sized	TRBV11-2	TRBJ2-3	CASSLGALGRDTQYF	TGTGCCAGCAGCTTAGGCGCCCTAGGGAGAGATACGCAGTATTTT
.	many	TRBV3-1	TRBJ2-5	CASSRTETQYF	TGTGCCAGCAGCCGTACAGAGACCCAGTACTTC
TRBD1	medium-sized	TRBV12-3/TRBV12-4	TRBJ1-1	CASSLGRGQGNTEAFF	TGTGCCAGCAGTTTAGGGCGGGGACAGGGGAACACTGAAGCTTTCTTT
TRBD1	many	TRBV2	TRBJ1-6	CASRGQGISPLHF	TGTGCCAGCAGGGGACAGGGAATTTCACCCCTCCACTTT
.	.	TRBV6-9	TRBJ2-7	CASSSGAGLGEQYF	TGTGCCAGCAGTTCCGGGGCGGGGCTCGGCGAGCAGTACTTC
TRBD1	.	TRBV20-1	TRBJ1-1	CSVSDRVTEAPF	TGCAGTGTTTCGGACAGGGTTACTGAAGCTCCCTTT
.	many	TRBV3-1	TRBJ1-1	CASSHAGSGTEAFF	TGTGCCAGCAGCCATGCCGGGAGTGGGACTGAAGCTTTCTTT
TRBD1	large	TRBV20-1	TRBJ1-5	CSAVDRGRTWQPQHF	TGCAGTGCCGTGGACAGGGGGCGAACGTGGCAGCCCCAGCATTTT
TRBD1	large	TRBV2	TRBJ2-3	CASSEQGADTQYF	TGTGCCAGCAGTGAACAGGGGGCAGATACGCAGTATTTT
TRBD2	once	TRBV2	TRBJ2-3	CASSGSGGRGGTQCF	TGTGCCAGCAGCGGCAGCGGGGGCCGAGGCGGTACGCAGTGTTTT
TRBD2	few	TRBV7-9	TRBJ2-1	CASSAGSGGPYNEQFF	TGTGCCAGCAGCGCCGGAAGCGGGGGACCCTACAATGAGCAGTTCTTC
.	medium-sized	TRBV2	TRBJ2-1	CASSVSGEQFF	TGTGCCAGCAGTGTATCAGGGGAGCAGTTCTTC